Listed here are 23 T cell receptor beta chains from one sample, sequenced in a study of blood T cell repertoires in COVID-19. The assay was immunoSEQ multiplex PCR, and TCRdb's table has in-frame clones only and misses some. The sample yields fewer than 300,000 clones, more than 75% seen once. Input material: peripheral blood. These TCRs come from a woman aged 40-49 years who had recovered from COVID-19.

In nucleotides, the CDR3 is TGCGCCAGCAGCCGGGAGACACAAGAGACCCAGTACTTC. It specifies CASSRETQETQYF. J is TRBJ2-5 and V is TRBV5-1; D might be TRBD2 (6 bases). Looked up from germline, CDR1 is SGHRS and CDR2 is YFSETQ. With 4 bases removed from V and 2 bases from J, the gap between germline ends came to 9 bases. The CDR3 extends over 13 amino acids.

V gene TRBV6-5 combines with J gene TRBJ2-7; 9 bases align to TRBD1. V shed 2 bases, J shed 6 bases, and the junction held 2 bases outside the gene matches. The CDR3 spans 13 residues. Germline V CDR1 and CDR2: MNHEY, SVGAGI. The CDR3 nucleotides read TGTGCCAGCAGTTACACAGGGGGCCGCGAGCAGTACTTC. This codes for CASSYTGGREQYF.

V usage is TRBV6-6 and J usage is TRBJ2-7; a possible D gene is TRBD2 (7 bases). Germline CDR1 MNHNY, CDR2 SVGAGI (reference sequence). CDR3 size: 14 residues. V was pared by 7 bases and J by 9 bases, with 22 bases between. CDR3 nucleotide sequence: TGTGCCAGCAACCCCGGGGCGGGGGCACCCGGGCAGTACTTC. Its translation: CASNPGAGAPGQYF.

The chain couples TRBV3-1 (or the pseudogene TRBV3-2) to TRBJ1-2, with 7 bases fitting TRBD1. Germline CDR1 is LGHDT and CDR2 is YNNKEL (reference sequence). Trimming at V came to 0 bases and at J to 4 bases, leaving 5 bases not matched to a gene. The CDR3 contains 15 residues. The CDR3 DNA sequence: TGTGCCAGCAGCCAAGATCACCAGGGGGGCTATGGCTACACCTTC. Translation gives CASSQDHQGGYGYTF.

The rearrangement joins TRBV6-5 to TRBJ2-3; D call uncertain. V was trimmed by 5 bases and J by 0 bases, leaving 12 bases between them. The CDR3 contains 15 residues. CDR1 is MNHEY, CDR2 SVGAGI, per germline. The CDR3 nucleotides read TGTGCCAGCAGTCCTCTTTCCACTAGCACAGATACGCAGTATTTT. Encoded protein: CASSPLSTSTDTQYF.

The chain is built from TRBV5-5 and TRBJ1-4, with D uncertain. This CDR3 is built from 14 residues. Germline V gives CDR1 SGHKS, CDR2 YYEKEE (reference sequence). Trimming stripped 2 bases from V and 4 bases from J, with 9 bases between. The CDR3 DNA reads TGTGCCAGCAGCTTCGGGAGAGATAATGAAAAACTGTTTTTT. Its protein is CASSFGRDNEKLFF.

The genes are TRBV6-5 and TRBJ1-4, with a possible D match to TRBD1 (5 bases). This CDR3 region has 13 residues. Deletions cut 6 bases from V and 6 bases from J, with 11 bases between. Germline V gene sequence: CDR1 MNHEY, CDR2 SVGAGI. DNA of the CDR3: TGTGCCAGCAGGAACTCGGGGGATGAAAAACTGTTTTTT. Translation gives CASRNSGDEKLFF.

The J gene is TRBJ1-1, the V gene TRBV6-5; TRBD1 matches 9 bases. V gave up 2 bases and J gave up 6 bases; unmatched junction bases: 7. Looked up from germline, CDR1 is MNHEY and CDR2 is SVGAGI. CDR3 size: 15 residues. CDR3 residues: CASSYTRTGVAEAFF. CDR3 sequence (DNA): TGTGCCAGCAGTTACACACGGACAGGGGTGGCTGAAGCTTTCTTT.

This clone was detected a few times. The V call is TRBV10-1, the J call TRBJ2-7; 8 nucleotides line up with TRBD1. Germline CDR1 reads WNHNN; CDR2 reads SYGVQD (reference sequence). CDR3 length equals 15 residues. J lost 6 bases, V lost 3 bases, and 10 bases had no gene match. The CDR3: CASSDPGQGTGEQYF. The DNA for the CDR3 is TGCGCCAGCAGTGATCCTGGACAGGGTACTGGCGAGCAGTACTTC.

V usage is TRBV10-2 and J usage is TRBJ1-2, with D hard to call. V was cut by 4 bases and J by 2 bases, with 11 bases left in between. This CDR3 spans 14 amino acids. Per the germline V gene, CDR1 is WSHSY and CDR2 is SAAADI. In nucleotides, the CDR3 is TGCGCCAGCAGTGGTGCACTAGGGAACTATGGCTACACCTTC. Its protein is CASSGALGNYGYTF.

The chain recombines TRBV7-9 with TRBJ1-5; TRBD1 matches at 7 bases. Germline assignment: CDR1 SEHNR and CDR2 FQNEAQ (reference sequence). CDR3 size: 15 residues. The junction had 6 bases not matched to a gene; V was cut back by 1 base and J by 6 bases. CDR3 in amino acids: CASSLGGGATQPQHF. The CDR3 DNA reads as TGTGCCAGCAGCTTAGGAGGGGGCGCGACTCAGCCCCAGCATTTT.

The CDR3 sequence is CATSRVPGQGDSPLHF. The CDR3 coding sequence is TGTGCCACCAGCAGAGTTCCGGGACAGGGGGATTCACCCCTCCACTTT. The chain carries TRBV15 and TRBJ1-6, with 11 bases fitting TRBD1. CDR3 size: 16 residues. CDR1 and CDR2 from the germline V gene are LNHNV and YYDKDF (reference sequence). After removal of 1 base from V and 8 bases from J, the junction contained 4 bases not matched to a gene.

This chain connects TRBV7-2 to TRBJ2-4; TRBD1 aligns across 8 bases. Per germline, CDR1 SGHTA and CDR2 FQGNSA. The CDR3 consists of 16 residues. The V gene end was trimmed by 1 base and the J gene end by 2 bases; junction bases not matched to a gene: 4. The CDR3 sequence is CASSLVTGVPKNIQYF. DNA of the CDR3: TGTGCCAGCAGCTTAGTGACAGGGGTACCCAAAAACATTCAGTACTTC.

V gene TRBV7-9 combines with J gene TRBJ1-1, with D perhaps matching TRBD1 (6 bases). Germline-derived CDR1 and CDR2 are SEHNR and FQNEAQ (reference sequence). The V end lost 6 bases, the J end lost 6 bases, and 14 bases lay between the germline ends. The CDR3 consists of 13 residues. DNA of the CDR3: TGTGCCAGCAGGCTACAGGGCCGGCCTGAAGCTTTCTTT. Translating it yields CASRLQGRPEAFF.

The chain recombines TRBV25-1 with TRBJ2-2; the match to TRBD1 covers 7 bases. The CDR3 has 14 amino acids. CDR1 is MGHDK and CDR2 is SYGVNS in the germline V gene. Trimming removed 9 bases from V and 3 bases from J; junction bases left unmatched: 7. CDR3 sequence (DNA): TGTGCCAGTGGGGGACAGATTGACACCGGGGAGCTGTTTTTT. It translates to CASGGQIDTGELFF.

The sample holds one count of this clone. The V and J genes are TRBV29-1 and TRBJ1-1; TRBD1 aligns across 7 bases. Germline values: CDR1 SQVTM, CDR2 ANQGSEA. This CDR3 is built from 13 residues. V was pared by 7 bases and J by 3 bases, with 8 bases of the junction left unmatched. DNA for the CDR3: TGCAGCGCCCGACAGGGAATGCACACTGAAGCTTTCTTT. This sequence encodes CSARQGMHTEAFF. The full variable domain, with the rest looked up from reference TRBV29-1 and TRBJ1-1, is SAVISQKPSRDICQRGTSLTIQCQVDSQVTMMFWYRQQPGQSLTLIATANQGSEATYESGFVIDKFPISRPNLTFSTLTVSNMSPEDSSIYLCSARQGMHTEAFFGQGTRLTVV.

The rearrangement uses TRBV18 and TRBJ1-2, with D hard to call. V lost 0 bases and J 7 bases, leaving 6 bases between the germline ends. The germline V gene has CDR1 KGHSH and CDR2 LQKENI. This CDR3 contains 12 residues. The CDR3: CASSPPRGGYTF. The CDR3 region has the DNA TGTGCCAGCTCACCACCCCGGGGTGGCTACACCTTC.

This clone was seen once. The genes are TRBV15 and TRBJ1-1, with D possibly being TRBD1 (6 bases). V was shortened by 7 bases and J by 5 bases, with 23 bases between the two germline ends. Germline V gene lookup returns CDR1 LNHNV and CDR2 YYDKDF (reference sequence). The CDR3 is 16 amino acids. The CDR3 nucleotides read TGTGCCACCACCGCAGAGGGGGACGGAATTGGGACTGAAGCTTTCTTT. Translation: CATTAEGDGIGTEAFF.

The rearrangement joins TRBV11-3 to TRBJ2-2; D possibly corresponds to TRBD2 (6 bases). Germline lookup yields CDR1 SGHNT and CDR2 YENEEA. The V gene lost 4 bases and the J gene lost 1 base, with 19 bases spanning the gap. This CDR3 comprises 18 residues. The CDR3 reads CASSSPGDAQMNTGELFF. The CDR3 DNA reads as TGTGCCAGCAGCTCCCCGGGAGACGCCCAGATGAACACCGGGGAGCTGTTTTTT.

In this sample, this clone turned up once. V is TRBV3-1 (or the pseudogene TRBV3-2) and J is TRBJ1-1; D gene unclear. CDR1 is LGHDT, CDR2 YNNKEL, per germline (reference sequence). There are 13 residues in the CDR3. Deletions cut 4 bases from V and 1 base from J, with 7 bases between. The DNA for the CDR3 is TGTGCCAGCAGCCTTCTAGGGAACACTGAAGCTTTCTTT. Amino acid sequence: CASSLLGNTEAFF.

The V gene is TRBV3-1 (or the pseudogene TRBV3-2), the J gene TRBJ2-1; D possibly corresponds to TRBD2 (6 bases). CDR1 and CDR2 (germline): LGHDT, YNNKEL (reference sequence). V was cut by 4 bases and J by 7 bases, with 14 bases left in between. The CDR3 runs to 14 residues. CDR3 protein: CASSPYAGRNEQFF. The CDR3 nucleotides read TGTGCCAGCAGCCCTTACGCGGGGCGTAATGAGCAGTTCTTC.

A few counts support this clone. The chain is built from TRBV9 and TRBJ1-3; 7 positions agree with TRBD1. From germline, CDR1 is SGDLS and CDR2 YYNGEE. V shed 5 bases and J 0 bases; nucleotides not matched to a gene: 8. The CDR3 loop spans 16 amino acids. DNA for the CDR3: TGTGCCAGCAGACCTTCGACAGGGCTCTCTGGAAACACCATATATTTT. It codes for CASRPSTGLSGNTIYF. The full variable domain, its missing parts supplied by reference TRBV9 and TRBJ1-3, is DSGVTQTPKHLITATGQRVTLRCSPRSGDLSVYWYQQSLDQGLQFLIQYYNGEERAKGNILERFSAQQFPDLHSELNLSSLELGDSALYFCASRPSTGLSGNTIYFGEGSWLTVV.

This clone was seen only once. CDR3: CASSQSRGACNQPQHF. In DNA form, the CDR3 reads TGCGCCAGCAGTCAATCCCGGGGGGCTTGCAATCAGCCCCAGCATTTT. V and J are TRBV23-1 and TRBJ1-5, with D possibly being TRBD1 (6 bases). TRBV23-1 is an open reading frame whose function is uncertain. The CDR3 has 16 amino acids. V lost 0 bases and J lost 2, with 11 bases in between.